Below, 26 T cell receptor beta chains from the same sample are listed, as sequenced in a study of CD8 T cells in Susac syndrome. Random hexamers served to reverse transcribe roughly 0.5 to 1 ug RNA. MiXCR, run by TCRdb on the immunoSEQ multiplex PCR reads, gives a single entry per CDR3 protein. The sample includes roughly 180,000 distinct CDR3 sequences, approximately 95% of them seen just once. The sample consisted of CD4+ T cells from PBMCs. The receptor set was obtained from a human donor in good health.

The chain joins TRBV7-9 to TRBJ2-1, with TRBD2 as a possible D gene (6 bases). CDR3 size: 14 residues. The V end was cut by 8 bases, the J end by 5 bases, with 16 bases between. CDR1 is SEHNR and CDR2 is FQNEAQ in the germline V gene (reference sequence). CDR3 sequence: CASGPRLVHNEQFF. CDR3 in DNA: TGTGCCAGCGGCCCCAGACTAGTCCACAATGAGCAGTTCTTC.

This chain joins TRBV4-3 and TRBJ2-5, with TRBD2 identical over 12 bases. Germline V gene lookup returns CDR1 LGHNA and CDR2 YSLEER. V shed 2 bases and J 1 base; nucleotides not matched to a gene: 11. The CDR3 spans 19 residues. The CDR3 loop reads CASSQQRLAGERSQETQYF. The DNA of the CDR3 is TGCGCCAGCAGCCAACAACGACTAGCGGGAGAGAGGTCCCAAGAGACCCAGTACTTC.

The J gene is TRBJ2-1, the V gene TRBV29-1, with D perhaps TRBD1 (6 bases). Per the germline V gene, CDR1 is SQVTM and CDR2 is ANQGSEA. This CDR3 has 14 residues. V gave up 0 bases and J gave up 9 bases, with 15 bases separating them. DNA of the CDR3: TGCAGCGTTGAAGATCAGGCAGGGGAGAGTGAGCAGTTCTTC. This gives the protein CSVEDQAGESEQFF.

The V gene is TRBV6-5, the J gene TRBJ2-3, with D unclear. V was shortened by 5 bases and J by 6 bases, with 6 bases between the two germline ends. Germline CDR1 MNHEY, CDR2 SVGAGI. The CDR3 has 11 amino acids. The CDR3 loop is CASSKMDTQYF. For the CDR3, the DNA is TGTGCCAGCAGTAAAATGGATACGCAGTATTTT.

The chain combines TRBV6-1 with TRBJ2-7, with 8 bases aligning to TRBD1. V was clipped by 6 bases and J by 3 bases; unmatched bases: 19. The germline V gene encodes CDR1 MNHNS and CDR2 SASEGT. The CDR3 has 18 residues. CDR3 sequence (DNA): TGTGCCAGCAGCCATCCCGTAAACCGGGACAGGACGATCTACGAGCAGTACTTC. This encodes CASSHPVNRDRTIYEQYF.

The chain links TRBV2 to TRBJ2-5; D possibly uses TRBD1 or TRBD2 (5 bases each). CDR3 size: 12 residues. Trimming took 5 bases from V and 5 from J, leaving 9 bases between them. Germline V lookup: CDR1 SNHLY, CDR2 FYNNEI. CDR3 loop: CASSFRDETQYF. In nucleotides, the CDR3 is TGTGCCAGCAGTTTCAGGGACGAGACCCAGTACTTC.

This chain uses TRBV29-1 with TRBJ2-7; D could derive from TRBD1 or TRBD2 (5 bases each). Germline lookup yields CDR1 SQVTM and CDR2 ANQGSEA. With 6 bases removed from V and 1 base from J, the gap between germline ends came to 10 bases. The CDR3 consists of 12 residues. DNA of the CDR3: TGCAGCGTCCGGGACGCATCCTACGAGCAGTACTTC. Its protein product is CSVRDASYEQYF.

V is TRBV28 and J is TRBJ2-5; 8 bases agree with TRBD1. J was trimmed by 4 bases and V by 5 bases; bases with no gene match: 3. The CDR3 is 13 residues long. Germline CDR1 and CDR2: MDHEN and SYDVKM. CDR3: CASSATGAETQYF. The DNA for the CDR3 is TGTGCCAGCAGTGCGACAGGGGCAGAGACCCAGTACTTC.

J is TRBJ2-1 and V is TRBV29-1; D gene ambiguous. From germline, CDR1 is SQVTM and CDR2 ANQGSEA. Trimming shortened V by 2 bases and J by 0 bases, and 8 bases separated the two germline ends. The CDR3 is 14 amino acids. The CDR3 bases are TGCAGCGTTGAACTCCAGAGCTCCTACAATGAGCAGTTCTTC. The encoded protein is CSVELQSSYNEQFF.

This chain uses TRBV7-2 with TRBJ2-7, with a possible D match to TRBD1 (5 bases). Germline V gives CDR1 SGHTA, CDR2 FQGNSA. The V and J ends lost 5 bases and 5 bases respectively, with 25 bases between them. The CDR3 extends over 17 amino acids. DNA of the CDR3: TGTGCCAGCAGCCTATTCCCGCAGGGCGAAGGTGGAGACGAGCAGTACTTC. Amino acid sequence: CASSLFPQGEGGDEQYF.

This chain uses TRBV29-1 with TRBJ1-1; D not resolved. Trimming left V 1 base short and J 6 bases short, with 9 bases between. This CDR3 is 12 amino acids long. CDR1 is SQVTM, CDR2 ANQGSEA, per germline. The DNA for the CDR3 is TGCAGCGTTGAAGGGGAGAGGGCTGAAGCTTTCTTT. This codes for CSVEGERAEAFF.

The V and J genes are TRBV4-2 and TRBJ2-5, with 7 bases matching TRBD1. The germline V gene has CDR1 LGHNA and CDR2 YNFKEQ. This CDR3 is built from 15 residues. Losses at the gene ends were 4 bases for V and 1 base for J; bases not matched to a gene: 6. The CDR3 sequence is CASSPRTGAQETQYF. The DNA for the CDR3 is TGTGCCAGCAGCCCCCGGACAGGCGCCCAAGAGACCCAGTACTTC.

This chain connects TRBV21-1 to TRBJ2-1; TRBD1 was called by the table and not checked on the DNA. TRBV21-1 is labeled a pseudogene. The CDR3 runs to 20 residues. CDR3 in DNA: TGTGCCAGCCCTAAAGGGGGGACCATACCACCATATCGCTCCTACAATGAGCAGTTCTTC. Translation gives CASPKGGTIPPYRSYNEQFF.

The chain links TRBV20-1 to TRBJ1-2, with TRBD1 as a possible D gene (6 bases). CDR3 length: 13 residues. The germline CDR1 and CDR2 sequences are DFQATT and SNEGSKA (reference sequence). Trimming cost V 0 bases and J 4 bases, with 9 bases left between them. CDR3 DNA sequence: TGCAGTGCTAGAGAACAGGGAATCTATGGCTACACCTTC. It specifies CSAREQGIYGYTF.

This chain connects TRBV25-1 to TRBJ2-2, with D uncertain. CDR1 is MGHDK, CDR2 SYGVNS, per germline. V was trimmed by 3 bases and J by 0 bases, leaving 11 bases between them. This CDR3 has 16 amino acids. CDR3 in DNA: TGTGCCAGCAGTGATGTTACAGAAACGAACACCGGGGAGCTGTTTTTT. Its translation is CASSDVTETNTGELFF.

This chain uses TRBV27 with TRBJ2-1; unclear D gene. This CDR3 spans 18 amino acids. With 2 bases removed from V and 0 bases from J, the gap between germline ends came to 17 bases. Germline values: CDR1 MNHEY, CDR2 SMNVEV (reference sequence). The CDR3 region is CASSLKPPPASSYNEQFF. CDR3 sequence (DNA): TGTGCCAGCAGTTTAAAACCCCCCCCGGCGAGCTCCTACAATGAGCAGTTCTTC.

V usage is TRBV30 and J usage is TRBJ2-1; 8 bases are a match to TRBD2. The CDR3 sequence is 14 residues long. Germline trimming cut 2 bases from V and 4 bases from J; bases unmatched to any gene: 4. Germline V gene data show CDR1 as GTSNPN and CDR2 as SVGIG (reference sequence). The CDR3 DNA reads TGTGCCTGGAGTATACTAGCGGTTTACAATGAGCAGTTCTTC. It is translated as CAWSILAVYNEQFF. Supplemented by reference TRBV30 and TRBJ2-1, the full variable domain reads SQTIHQWPATLVQPVGSPLSLECTVEGTSNPNLYWYRQAAGRGLQLLFYSVGIGQISSEVPQNLSASRPQDRQFILSSKKLLLSDSGFYLCAWSILAVYNEQFFGPGTRLTVL.

The chain is built from TRBV7-6 and TRBJ2-7, with 8 bases fitting TRBD1. With 5 bases clipped from V and 6 bases from J, the junction kept 6 bases outside the gene matches. The CDR3 runs to 13 residues. In germline, CDR1 is SGHVS, CDR2 FNYEAQ. CDR3 sequence reads: CASSRGQGAEQYF. DNA of the CDR3: TGTGCCAGCAGCCGCGGACAGGGTGCCGAGCAGTACTTC.

This chain connects TRBV29-1 to TRBJ1-5; 7 positions match TRBD1. The CDR3 runs 13 residues. V lost 5 bases to trimming and J lost 6 bases; unmatched junction nucleotides: 7. Germline-derived CDR1 and CDR2 are SQVTM and ANQGSEA. The CDR3 sequence is CSVTTGDGQPQHF. The CDR3 nucleotides read TGCAGCGTTACCACAGGGGACGGTCAGCCCCAGCATTTT.

This clonotype was observed once. This chain uses TRBV7-9 with TRBJ2-2; TRBD1 matches 8 bases. Germline assignment: CDR1 SEHNR and CDR2 FQNEAQ (reference sequence). This CDR3 spans 15 amino acids. V lost 11 bases and J lost 4; bases outside the gene matches: 12. As DNA, the CDR3 is TGTGCCTGGATAATCAGGGGGCGCATCACCGGGGAGCTGTTTTTT. Translation gives CAWIIRGRITGELFF.

This clonotype has a single count. The rearrangement uses TRBV30 and TRBJ2-1; a possible D gene is TRBD2 (6 bases). Germline lookup yields CDR1 GTSNPN and CDR2 SVGIG (reference sequence). Trimming removed 1 base from V and 3 bases from J, with 10 bases in between. The CDR3 loop spans 14 amino acids. Written as DNA, the CDR3 is TGTGCCTGGAGTGCCGGGACTGACTACAATGAGCAGTTCTTC. Translation: CAWSAGTDYNEQFF.

The genes are TRBV7-9 and TRBJ1-2; 9 nucleotides agree with TRBD1. Looked up from germline, CDR1 is SEHNR and CDR2 is FQNEAQ (reference sequence). Trimming removed 7 bases from V and 8 bases from J; junction bases left unmatched: 14. The CDR3 loop spans 15 amino acids. CDR3 protein: CASIPPGQGLEGYTF. The CDR3 DNA reads TGTGCCAGCATCCCCCCGGGACAGGGTTTGGAAGGCTACACCTTC.

The chain combines TRBV20-1 with TRBJ2-3; 16 bases are shared with TRBD2. From germline, CDR1 is DFQATT and CDR2 SNEGSKA (reference sequence). V gave up 8 bases and J gave up 4 bases; unmatched junction bases: 6. The CDR3 spans 15 residues. CDR3 in amino acids: CSPGTSGRVADTQYF. CDR3 DNA: TGCAGTCCAGGGACTAGCGGGAGGGTGGCAGATACGCAGTATTTT.

This sequence joins TRBV20-1 and TRBJ1-5; D gene uncertain. The V gene lost 5 bases and the J gene lost 4 bases, with 9 bases spanning the gap. Germline V gene data show CDR1 as DFQATT and CDR2 as SNEGSKA (reference sequence). The CDR3 runs to 12 residues. CDR3 DNA sequence: TGCAGTGCTGAAGAGCCAAATCAGCCCCAGCATTTT. It yields the protein CSAEEPNQPQHF.

The gene calls are TRBV18 and TRBJ1-4; D is ambiguous. The V gene's germline CDR1 is KGHSH and CDR2 LQKENI. The V and J ends lost 3 bases and 0 bases respectively, with 5 bases between them. This CDR3 is 14 amino acids long. The CDR3 is CASSPGATNEKLFF. The CDR3 DNA is TGTGCCAGCTCACCCGGGGCAACTAATGAAAAACTGTTTTTT. Variable domain in full (rest from reference TRBV18 and TRBJ1-4): NAGVMQNPRHLVRRRGQEARLRCSPMKGHSHVYWYRQLPEEGLKFMVYLQKENIIDESGMPKERFSAEFPKEGPSILRIQQVVRGDSAAYFCASSPGATNEKLFFGSGTQLSVL.

The DNA of the CDR3 is TGTGCCAGCAGTTTTAAGGGAGGGGCCAACAATGAGCAGTTCTTC. Its translation is CASSFKGGANNEQFF. The gene calls are TRBV27 and TRBJ2-1; TRBD2 matches 7 bases. Germline V CDR1 and CDR2: MNHEY, SMNVEV (reference sequence). V shed 3 bases and J 5 bases; nucleotides not matched to a gene: 7. This CDR3 has 15 amino acids.